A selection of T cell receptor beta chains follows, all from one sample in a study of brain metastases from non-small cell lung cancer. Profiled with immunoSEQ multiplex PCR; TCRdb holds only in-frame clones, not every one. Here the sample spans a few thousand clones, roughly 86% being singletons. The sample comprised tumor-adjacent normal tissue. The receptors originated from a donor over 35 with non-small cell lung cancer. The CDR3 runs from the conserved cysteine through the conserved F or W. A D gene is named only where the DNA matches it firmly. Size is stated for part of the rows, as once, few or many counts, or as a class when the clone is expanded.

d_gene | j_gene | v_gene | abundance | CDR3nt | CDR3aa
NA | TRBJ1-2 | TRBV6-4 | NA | TGTGCCAGCAGTGACTCAAGGCAGGGGAAAGTAGGCTACACCTTC | CASSDSRQGKVGYTF
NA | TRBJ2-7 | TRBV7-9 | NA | TGTGCCAGCAGCTTAGCGGGCGTAAACTACGAGCAGTACTTC | CASSLAGVNYEQYF
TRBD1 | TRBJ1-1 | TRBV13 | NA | TGTGCCAGCAGCTTATCAGGGGGCACTGAAGCTTTCTTT | CASSLSGGTEAFF
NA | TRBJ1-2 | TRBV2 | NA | TGTGCCAGCAGACCAGGGGTTGGCTACACCTTC | CASRPGVGYTF
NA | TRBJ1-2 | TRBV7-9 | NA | TGTGCCAGCAGCCCGACGACGGGAGTGTATGGCTACACCTTC | CASSPTTGVYGYTF
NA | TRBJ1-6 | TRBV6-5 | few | TGTGCCAGCAGCGCGGGACCTTATAATTCACCCCTCCACTTT | CASSAGPYNSPLHF
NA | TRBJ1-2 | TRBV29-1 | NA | TGCAGCGTTGGAGGGAACTATGGCTACACCTTC | CSVGGNYGYTF
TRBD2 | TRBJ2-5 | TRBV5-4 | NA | TGTGCCAGCAGCTCTAGCGGGGGGCTATACCAAGAGACCCAGTACTTC | CASSSSGGLYQETQYF
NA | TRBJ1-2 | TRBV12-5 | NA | TGTGCTAGTGGTTTCGGGGGGTCGGACTATGGCTACACCTTC | CASGFGGSDYGYTF
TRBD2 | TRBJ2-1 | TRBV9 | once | TGTGCCAGCAGCGTCCTAGCGGGGAGCTCCTACAATGAACAGTTCTTC | CASSVLAGSSYNEQFF
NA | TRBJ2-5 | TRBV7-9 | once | TGTGCCAGCAGCCAAGGGGGGCTGGAGACCCAGTACTTC | CASSQGGLETQYF
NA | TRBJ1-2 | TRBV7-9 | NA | TGTGCCAGTACACCCTACACAACTAACTATGGCTACACCTTC | CASTPYTTNYGYTF
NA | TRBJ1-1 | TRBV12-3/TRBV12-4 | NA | TGTGCCAGCAGTTTAAAAGGGGAAGCTTTCTTT | CASSLKGEAFF
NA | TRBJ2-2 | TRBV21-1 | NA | TGTGCCAGCAGCAAAAGGCAGGGCGGGGAGGCTTCCGGGGAGCTGTTTTTT | CASSKRQGGEASGELFF
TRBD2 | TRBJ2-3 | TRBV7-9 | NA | TGTGCCAGCAGCACCGGAAAGCGGGGTACCACAGATACGCAGTATTTT | CASSTGKRGTTDTQYF
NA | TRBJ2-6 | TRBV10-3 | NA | TGTGCCTCTCACGGGGACAACTCTGGGGCCAACGTCCTGACTTTC | CASHGDNSGANVLTF
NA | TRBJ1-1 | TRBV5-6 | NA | TGTGCCAGCAGCTTGGGTCCCCGCAGGTCAAACACTGAAGCTTTCTTT | CASSLGPRRSNTEAFF
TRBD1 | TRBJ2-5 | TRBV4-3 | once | TGCGCCAGCAGCCAAGATAGACAGGGGATAAAGACCCAGTACTTC | CASSQDRQGIKTQYF
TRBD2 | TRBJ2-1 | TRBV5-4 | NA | TGTGCCAGCAGCCCGGGACTAACTTACAATGAGCAGTTCTTC | CASSPGLTYNEQFF
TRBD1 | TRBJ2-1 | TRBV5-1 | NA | TGCGCCAGCAGCTTGGGGGACAGGTACAATGAGCAGTTCTTC | CASSLGDRYNEQFF
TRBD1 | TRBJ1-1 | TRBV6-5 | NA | TGTGCCAGCAGTTCCCGACAGGGGGAAGACACTGAAGCTTTCTTT | CASSSRQGEDTEAFF
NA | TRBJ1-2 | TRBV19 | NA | TGTGCCAGTAGTTTTACCCCACAGGGCGCCTATGGCTACACCTTC | CASSFTPQGAYGYTF
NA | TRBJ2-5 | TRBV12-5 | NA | TGTGCTAGTGGCCTCCCCCGGGGAGAAGGGACCCAATACTTC | CASGLPRGEGTQYF
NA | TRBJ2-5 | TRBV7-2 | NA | TGTGCCAGCAGCTTGCATCATCAAGAGACTCAGTACTTC | CASSLHHQETQYF
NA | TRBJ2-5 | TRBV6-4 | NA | TGTGCCAGCAGTGTTGGCCCCGACAGGCCAGATGAGACCCAGTACTTC | CASSVGPDRPDETQYF
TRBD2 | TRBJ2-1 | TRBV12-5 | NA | TGTGCTAGTGGACTAGCGGGGGTCAATGAGCAGTTCTTC | CASGLAGVNEQFF
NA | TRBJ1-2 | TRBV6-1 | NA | TGTGCCAGCAGTGAGACAGGTGGCTATGGCTACACCTTC | CASSETGGYGYTF
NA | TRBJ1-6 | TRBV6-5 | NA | TGTGCCAGCAGTAAGCCAGGTTCACCCCTCCACTTT | CASSKPGSPLHF
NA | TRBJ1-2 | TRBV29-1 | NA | TGCAGCTCCGAAGGGACCCTATTC | CSSEGTLF
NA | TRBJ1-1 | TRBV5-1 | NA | TGCGCCAGCAGCTTAGGACCGGGGGCCGAAGCTTTCTTT | CASSLGPGAEAFF
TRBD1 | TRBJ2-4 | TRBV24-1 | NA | TGTGCCACCAGTGATTCCGGGACAGGGTGGGACATTCAGTACTTC | CATSDSGTGWDIQYF
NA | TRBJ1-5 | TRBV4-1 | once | TGCGCCAGCAGCTACAGGAGGAGCAATCAGCCCCAGCATTTT | CASSYRRSNQPQHF
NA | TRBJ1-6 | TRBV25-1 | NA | TGTGCCAGCAGCTTGACAGGAGGGAATTCACCCCTCCACTTT | CASSLTGGNSPLHF
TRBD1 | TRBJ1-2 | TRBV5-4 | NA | TGTGCCAGCAGGCGACAGGGCGGGGACTATGGCTACACCTTC | CASRRQGGDYGYTF
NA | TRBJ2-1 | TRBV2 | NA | TGTGCCAGCAGTGAAGAGGTGAATGAGCAGTTCTTC | CASSEEVNEQFF
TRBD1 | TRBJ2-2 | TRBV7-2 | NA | TGTGCCAGCAGCGCCAACAGGGGGAGTAGGGAGCTGTTTTTT | CASSANRGSRELFF
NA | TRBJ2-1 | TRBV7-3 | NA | TGTGCCAGCAGCTTAAACTCGGTTCCTGCGGGGAAGCAGTTCTTC | CASSLNSVPAGKQFF
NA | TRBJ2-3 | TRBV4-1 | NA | TGCGCCAGCAGCCTAGGAGTAGGAGGCACAGATACGCAGTATTTT | CASSLGVGGTDTQYF
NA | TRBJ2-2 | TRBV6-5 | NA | TGTGCCAGCAGTTACGTACAGGCCGGGGAGCTGTTTTTT | CASSYVQAGELFF
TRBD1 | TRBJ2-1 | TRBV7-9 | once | TGTGCCAGCAGCCTTACCGGGACAGGGAATCAGAATGAGCAGTTCTTC | CASSLTGTGNQNEQFF
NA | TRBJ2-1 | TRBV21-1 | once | TGTGCCAGCCGTACTCCTCGGGACCAAAATGAGCAGTTCTTC | CASRTPRDQNEQFF
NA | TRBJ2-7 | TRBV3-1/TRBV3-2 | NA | TGTGCCAGCAGCATCTCCTACGAGCAGTACTTC | CASSISYEQYF
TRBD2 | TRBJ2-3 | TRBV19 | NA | TGTGCCAGTAGTAGTAGCGGGGGGCAGTATTTT | CASSSSGGQYF
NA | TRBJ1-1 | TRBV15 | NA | TGTGCCACCAGCAGAGACGTCGGGGGCGAGGGGACTGAAGCTTTCTTT | CATSRDVGGEGTEAFF
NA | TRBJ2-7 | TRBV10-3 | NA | TGTGCCATCAGTGTAAGACAGGCGATTGGCGAGCAGTACTTC | CAISVRQAIGEQYF
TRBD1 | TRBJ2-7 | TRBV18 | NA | TGTGCCAGCTCACTCAGGGGGAACGAGCAGTACTTC | CASSLRGNEQYF
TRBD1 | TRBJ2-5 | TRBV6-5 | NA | TGTGCCAGCAGTTGGGGCCAGGGGGAGTGGGAGACCCAGTACTTC | CASSWGQGEWETQYF
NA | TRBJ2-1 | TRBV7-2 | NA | TGTGCCAGCAGCCTTACAGCGTGGGCCTACAATGAGCAGTTCTTC | CASSLTAWAYNEQFF
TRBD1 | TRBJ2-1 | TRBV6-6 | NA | TGTGCCAGCAGTGACAGGGGCAATGAGCAGTTCTTC | CASSDRGNEQFF
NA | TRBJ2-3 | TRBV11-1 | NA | TGTGCCAGCGCTCTCACAGATACGCAGTATTTT | CASALTDTQYF
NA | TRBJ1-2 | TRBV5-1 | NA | TGCGCCAGCAGCTTGGATGTTGGGGGCTCCGGCTACACCTTC | CASSLDVGGSGYTF
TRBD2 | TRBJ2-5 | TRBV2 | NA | TGTGCCAGCAGTCTAGCGGAAAGGGAGACCCAGTACTTC | CASSLAERETQYF
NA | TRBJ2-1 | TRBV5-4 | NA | TGTGCCAGCAGCCCCACCGGGGACTCCTACAATGAGCAGTTCTTC | CASSPTGDSYNEQFF
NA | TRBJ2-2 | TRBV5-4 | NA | TGTGCCAGCCGGATTGACAGTCTGAACACCGGGGAGCTGTTTTTT | CASRIDSLNTGELFF
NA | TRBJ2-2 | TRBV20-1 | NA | TGCAGTGCTAGTGGACAGTTGACCGGGGAGCTGTTTTTT | CSASGQLTGELFF
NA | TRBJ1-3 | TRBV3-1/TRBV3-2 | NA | TGTGCCAGCAGCCTAGGCAGGGGCTCTGGAAACACCATATATTTT | CASSLGRGSGNTIYF
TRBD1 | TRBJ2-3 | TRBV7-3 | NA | TGTGCCAGCAAGGGGGCCGGGGATACGCAGTATTTT | CASKGAGDTQYF
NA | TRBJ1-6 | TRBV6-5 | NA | TGTGCCAGCAGTTCGGGACTCTATAATTCACCCCTCCACTTT | CASSSGLYNSPLHF
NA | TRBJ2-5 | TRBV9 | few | TGTGCCAGCACCCAAGGGGGGGGTCAAGAGACCCAGTACTTC | CASTQGGGQETQYF
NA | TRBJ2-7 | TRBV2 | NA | TGTGCCAGCTCGAGGGCGGAAGGTCTCCACGAGCAGTACTTC | CASSRAEGLHEQYF